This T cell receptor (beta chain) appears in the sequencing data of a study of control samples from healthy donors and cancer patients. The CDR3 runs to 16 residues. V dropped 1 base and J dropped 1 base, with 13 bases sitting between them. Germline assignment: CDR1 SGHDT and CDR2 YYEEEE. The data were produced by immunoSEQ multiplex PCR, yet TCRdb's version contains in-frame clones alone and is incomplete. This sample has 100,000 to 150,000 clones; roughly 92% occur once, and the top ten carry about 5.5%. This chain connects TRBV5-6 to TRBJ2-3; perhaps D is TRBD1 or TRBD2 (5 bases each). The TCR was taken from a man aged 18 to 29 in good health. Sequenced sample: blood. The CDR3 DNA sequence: TGTGCCAGCAGCTTGAGGGGTGTGGGGGGCACAGATACGCAGTATTTT. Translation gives CASSLRGVGGTDTQYF. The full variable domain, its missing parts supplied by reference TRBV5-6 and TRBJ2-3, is DAGVTQSPTHLIKTRGQQVTLRCSPKSGHDTVSWYQQALGQGPQFIFQYYEEEERQRGNFPDRFSGHQFPNYSSELNVNALLLGDSALYLCASSLRGVGGTDTQYFGPGTRLTVL.